This passage covers 5 T cell receptor beta chains from one sample sequenced in a study of response to subunit inactivated influenza vaccine. MiXCR, run by TCRdb on the RT-PCR reads, gives a single entry per CDR3 protein. Among hundreds of thousands of distinct CDR3 sequences, more than 15% were seen once, and the ten largest hold approximately 3%. This specimen was CD4+ T cells sorted from PBMCs, taken approximately 25 months after vaccination. The receptor set was obtained from a man between 50 and 75 years old who received an inactivated influenza vaccine.

J is TRBJ2-7 and V is TRBV20-1, with 7 positions matching TRBD1. V was clipped by 6 bases and J by 2 bases; unmatched bases: 7. Germline loops: CDR1 DFQATT, CDR2 SNEGSKA (reference sequence). The CDR3 length is 13 residues. The CDR3 nucleotides read TGCAGTGCCCTTCGGGACAGTCCCTACGAGCAGTACTTC. This sequence encodes CSALRDSPYEQYF.

This chain connects TRBV7-9 to TRBJ2-3, with 9 bases aligning to TRBD2. This CDR3 region has 17 residues. The germline V gene encodes CDR1 SEHNR and CDR2 FQNEAQ (reference sequence). Trimming took 7 bases from V and 3 from J; bases not matched to a gene: 14. The CDR3 coding sequence is TGTGCCAGCAACACTTTCGGAGCTAGCGGGGTTACAGATACGCAGTATTTT. It yields the protein CASNTFGASGVTDTQYF.

The chain uses TRBV30 and TRBJ1-4; 8 nucleotides line up with TRBD1. CDR1 and CDR2 (germline): GTSNPN, SVGIG (reference sequence). V lost 2 bases to trimming and J lost 2 bases; unmatched junction nucleotides: 1. CDR3 length: 14 residues. CDR3 DNA sequence: TGTGCCTGGAGTACAGGGGGGACTAATGAAAAACTGTTTTTT. This translates into CAWSTGGTNEKLFF. Looking up the rest from reference TRBV30 and TRBJ1-4 gives the full variable domain: SQTIHQWPATLVQPVGSPLSLECTVEGTSNPNLYWYRQAAGRGLQLLFYSVGIGQISSEVPQNLSASRPQDRQFILSSKKLLLSDSGFYLCAWSTGGTNEKLFFGSGTQLSVL.

On this clonotype itself: A much larger clone lies one base from this, so it may be a read error. The chain carries TRBV27 and TRBJ2-1; 7 bases line up with TRBD1. The CDR3 is made up of 18 amino acids. The germline V gene encodes CDR1 MNHEY and CDR2 SMNVEV (reference sequence). CDR3 coding DNA: TGTGCCAGCAGTTTAGCCCCTCGAGGACAGGACCTCTACGATGAGCAGTTCTTC. Translation: CASSLAPRGQDLYDEQFF.

This chain uses TRBV25-1 with TRBJ2-1; the match to TRBD1 covers 12 bases. Germline-derived CDR1 and CDR2 are MGHDK and SYGVNS. The CDR3 is made up of 16 amino acids. The J segment lost 9 bases and the V segment lost 4 bases, leaving 10 bases of the junction unmatched. The CDR3 DNA follows: TGTGCCAGCAGTGGGACCCGGGACAGGGGGCTCGGTGAGCAGTTCTTC. Amino acids: CASSGTRDRGLGEQFF. The full variable domain, rest sourced from reference TRBV25-1 and TRBJ2-1, is EADIYQTPRYLVIGTGKKITLECSQTMGHDKMYWYQQDPGMELHLIHYSYGVNSTEKGDLSSESTVSRIRTEHFPLTLESARPSHTSQYLCASSGTRDRGLGEQFFGPGTRLTVL.